A selection of T cell receptor beta chains follows, all from one sample in a study of CD8 T cells in Susac syndrome. TCRdb passed the immunoSEQ multiplex PCR reads through MiXCR, listing each CDR3 protein once. The sample has 150,000 to 200,000 distinct CDR3 sequences, roughly 94% seen once. Input material: CD4+ T cells from PBMCs. These receptors were collected from a human donor in good health. Each CDR3 is given with its conserved first and last residue. Each record gives: V gene, clone size, D gene, J gene, CDR3 DNA, CDR3 protein. A D gene is named only where the DNA matches it firmly. Size values are once, few and many counts, or a class for expanded clones, and some rows have none.

v_call: TRBV5-4
clone_size: NA
d_call: NA
j_call: TRBJ2-5
cdr3_nt: TGTGCCAGCAGCTTGCGGACGGGGGAGACCCAGTACTTC
cdr3_aa: CASSLRTGETQYF

v_call: TRBV3-1
clone_size: NA
d_call: TRBD1
j_call: TRBJ2-5
cdr3_nt: TGTGCCAGCAGCCACGGACAGGGAGGAGAGACCCAGTACTTC
cdr3_aa: CASSHGQGGETQYF

v_call: TRBV15
clone_size: NA
d_call: TRBD1
j_call: TRBJ2-5
cdr3_nt: TGTGCCACCAGCCGGACAGGGGGGGAAGAGACCCAGTACTTC
cdr3_aa: CATSRTGGEETQYF

v_call: TRBV5-1
clone_size: NA
d_call: NA
j_call: TRBJ1-2
cdr3_nt: TGCGCCAGCAGCTTGGTGAGGGGCGGGGATGGCTACACCTTC
cdr3_aa: CASSLVRGGDGYTF

v_call: TRBV27
clone_size: NA
d_call: TRBD1
j_call: TRBJ2-7
cdr3_nt: TGTGCCAGCAGTTCGGAACTACTGGGACAGAATCTCTACGAGCAGTACTTC
cdr3_aa: CASSSELLGQNLYEQYF

v_call: TRBV27
clone_size: NA
d_call: TRBD2
j_call: TRBJ2-7
cdr3_nt: TGTGCCAGCAGTTTGTCAGCGGGAGGGCCCTACGAGCAGTACTTC
cdr3_aa: CASSLSAGGPYEQYF

v_call: TRBV2
clone_size: NA
d_call: NA
j_call: TRBJ2-5
cdr3_nt: TGTGCCAGCAGTGATTATCAAGAGACCCAGTACTTC
cdr3_aa: CASSDYQETQYF

v_call: TRBV30
clone_size: NA
d_call: NA
j_call: TRBJ2-1
cdr3_nt: TGTGCCTGGAGGAGCTACAATGAGCAGTTCTTC
cdr3_aa: CAWRSYNEQFF

v_call: TRBV6-1
clone_size: NA
d_call: TRBD2
j_call: TRBJ2-2
cdr3_nt: TGTGCCAGCAGTAGGACTAGCGGGAGTGGCGGGGAGCTGTTTTTT
cdr3_aa: CASSRTSGSGGELFF

v_call: TRBV12-5
clone_size: NA
d_call: NA
j_call: TRBJ2-1
cdr3_nt: TGTGCTAGTGGTTTGGTTCAGCAGTTCTTC
cdr3_aa: CASGLVQQFF

v_call: TRBV5-1
clone_size: NA
d_call: TRBD2
j_call: TRBJ2-1
cdr3_nt: TGCGCCAGCAGCTTGGTTCCGGGAGGATCCTACAATGAGCAGTTCTTC
cdr3_aa: CASSLVPGGSYNEQFF

v_call: TRBV21-1
clone_size: NA
d_call: NA
j_call: TRBJ2-7
cdr3_nt: TGTGCCAGCAGCAAAGCGGGCAGTCCCTACGAGCAGTACTTC
cdr3_aa: CASSKAGSPYEQYF

v_call: TRBV3-1
clone_size: once
d_call: NA
j_call: TRBJ2-2
cdr3_nt: TGTGCCAGCAGCCAAGCAGGGTTCACCGGGGAGCTGTTTTTT
cdr3_aa: CASSQAGFTGELFF

v_call: TRBV28
clone_size: NA
d_call: TRBD1
j_call: TRBJ1-2
cdr3_nt: TGTGCCAGCAGTGGGGACAGGGGCTTACGTACGTCGGTAAATGGCTACACCTTC
cdr3_aa: CASSGDRGLRTSVNGYTF

v_call: TRBV20-1
clone_size: NA
d_call: NA
j_call: TRBJ1-5
cdr3_nt: TGCAGTGCTAGAGGGGCTGGTAATCAGCCCCAGCATTTT
cdr3_aa: CSARGAGNQPQHF

v_call: TRBV7-2
clone_size: NA
d_call: NA
j_call: TRBJ2-5
cdr3_nt: TGTGCCAGCAGCCGGGACTGGCAGAACCAGTACTTC
cdr3_aa: CASSRDWQNQYF

v_call: TRBV28
clone_size: NA
d_call: NA
j_call: TRBJ1-2
cdr3_nt: TGTGCCAGCGATGTAGGGGGGGCGCGTGGCTACACCTTC
cdr3_aa: CASDVGGARGYTF

v_call: TRBV6-2/TRBV6-3
clone_size: NA
d_call: TRBD1
j_call: TRBJ1-2
cdr3_nt: TGTGCCAGCAGTACGGGACAGGGGTATGGCTACACCTTC
cdr3_aa: CASSTGQGYGYTF

v_call: TRBV2
clone_size: NA
d_call: NA
j_call: TRBJ1-1
cdr3_nt: TGTGCCAGCAGTGAAAGTAAAGCTTTCTTT
cdr3_aa: CASSESKAFF

v_call: TRBV28
clone_size: NA
d_call: TRBD2
j_call: TRBJ2-7
cdr3_nt: TGTGCCAGCAGTTTATCACGCAGCGGGGGGACTAGGGAGCAGTACTTC
cdr3_aa: CASSLSRSGGTREQYF

v_call: TRBV9
clone_size: NA
d_call: TRBD2
j_call: TRBJ2-1
cdr3_nt: TGTGCCAGCAGCCTTAGCGGGGAGCCCTACAATGAGCAGTTCTTC
cdr3_aa: CASSLSGEPYNEQFF

v_call: TRBV2
clone_size: NA
d_call: TRBD2
j_call: TRBJ2-2
cdr3_nt: TGTGCCAGCAGTACGGGACTAGCGACCGGGGAGCTGTTTTTT
cdr3_aa: CASSTGLATGELFF

v_call: TRBV15
clone_size: few
d_call: TRBD1
j_call: TRBJ2-7
cdr3_nt: TGTGCCACCAGCAAGCGTAACAGGGGTGGAGAGCAGTACTTC
cdr3_aa: CATSKRNRGGEQYF

v_call: TRBV2
clone_size: NA
d_call: NA
j_call: TRBJ1-2
cdr3_nt: TGTGCCAGCAGCAACAGGGTCTATGGCTACACCTTC
cdr3_aa: CASSNRVYGYTF